Below, 7 T cell receptor beta chains from the same sample are listed, as sequenced in a study of T-cell memory formation after mild COVID-19. TCRdb re-called the 5' RACE reads through MiXCR, storing one row per CDR3 protein. Of a few hundred thousand distinct CDR3 sequences in the sample, roughly a fifth were seen once. Sequencing was done on a sample of PBMCs or a T cell subset sorted from them (not recorded which). These receptor sequences come from a man between 18 and 29 years old who had mild COVID-19 (a few samples of this study predate the infection). Cell type and time point are not known.

The chain recombines TRBV7-2 with TRBJ2-7; 9 bases are a match to TRBD1. Trimming removed 5 bases from V and 2 bases from J; junction bases left unmatched: 7. Germline CDR1 and CDR2: SGHTA and FQGNSA. This CDR3 is built from 15 residues. The CDR3 DNA reads as TGTGCCAGCAGCGAGGGACAGGGAATTGCCTACGAGCAGTACTTC. Translated: CASSEGQGIAYEQYF.

This clonotype was counted ten times or more. The rearrangement uses TRBV7-2 and TRBJ2-3; D may match TRBD1 or TRBD2 (6 bases each). The CDR3 extends over 13 amino acids. V lost 8 bases and J 10 bases, leaving 19 bases between the germline ends. The germline gives CDR1 SGHTA, CDR2 FQGNSA. The CDR3 protein is CASSQGGNRAQYF. The CDR3 DNA sequence: TGTGCCAGCTCACAGGGCGGGAATCGTGCGCAGTATTTT.

The genes are TRBV5-4 and TRBJ2-5, with D perhaps TRBD1 (6 bases). With 4 bases removed from V and 9 bases from J, the gap between germline ends came to 19 bases. This CDR3 contains 14 residues. Germline values: CDR1 SGHNT, CDR2 YYREEE (reference sequence). The CDR3 nucleotides read TGTGCCAGCAGCGCCCGGGACACGGAATGGGCCCAGTACTTC. It encodes CASSARDTEWAQYF.

This clonotype was seen a handful of times. The CDR3 spells CASTDGVGSPLHF. CDR3 nucleotide sequence: TGTGCCAGCACAGACGGGGTAGGATCACCCCTCCACTTT. The genes are TRBV6-5 and TRBJ1-6, with D unresolved. V dropped 7 bases and J dropped 10 bases, with 14 bases sitting between them. CDR1 is MNHEY, CDR2 SVGAGI, per germline. CDR3 size: 13 residues.

This clonotype was counted a few times. The chain is built from TRBV6-6 and TRBJ1-5; D may be TRBD1 (6 bases). Germline V lookup: CDR1 MNHNY, CDR2 SVGAGI (reference sequence). This CDR3 contains 13 residues. Trimming removed 5 bases at V and 6 bases at J, with 11 bases between. CDR3 sequence: CASSTGSVQPQHF. Written as DNA, the CDR3 is TGTGCCAGCAGTACAGGGTCGGTTCAGCCCCAGCATTTT.

This clonotype was picked up many times. The rearrangement joins TRBV3-2 to TRBJ2-7. TRBV3-2 is tagged as a pseudogene. CDR3 length: 13 amino acids. The CDR3 here is CASSQDGDYEQYV. The DNA of the CDR3 is TGTGCCAGCAGCCAAGACGGAGACTACGAGCAGTACGTC.

This clonotype has more than one count but fewer than ten. The chain links TRBV5-1 to TRBJ2-1, with 7 bases aligning to TRBD2. The trim removed 4 bases at V and 9 bases at J, leaving 10 bases unmatched. Germline V gene lookup returns CDR1 SGHRS and CDR2 YFSETQ. This CDR3 has 14 residues. The CDR3, as DNA: TGCGCCAGCAGCCAGACCGGGACTATGGCTGAGCAGTTCTTC. Amino acids: CASSQTGTMAEQFF.